These 23 T cell receptor beta chains were sequenced from one sample in a study of blood T cells in healthy people across ages. Through a sample-barcoded 5' primer and a J-beta primer mix, a second PCR was run for about 6 to 12 cycles. MiXCR was run by TCRdb on the 5' RACE reads, yielding one entry per CDR3 protein. The top ten clones hold about 11% of a sample with fewer than 2,000,000 distinct CDR3 sequences, roughly 32% of them seen once. The sequenced material came from blood. The receptors stem from a woman aged 30 to 39 in good health.

This clonotype was seen more than once but under ten times. CDR3 in DNA: TGTGCCATCAGTGAGTGGGGGGAGAACACTGAAGCTTTCTTT. Translating it yields CAISEWGENTEAFF. This chain connects TRBV10-3 to TRBJ1-1; D might be TRBD1 (5 bases). The CDR3 loop spans 14 amino acids. The ends were cut back, 1 base at V and 1 base at J, with 7 bases in the middle. Germline V gives CDR1 ENHRY, CDR2 SYGVKD.

The chain couples TRBV5-1 to TRBJ2-1; 11 bases are shared with TRBD2. Trimming took 0 bases from V and 3 from J; bases not matched to a gene: 5. Germline V CDR1 and CDR2: SGHRS, YFSETQ. The CDR3 is made up of 17 amino acids. The CDR3 loop is CASSLAGTSGHYNEQFF. CDR3 nucleotide sequence: TGCGCCAGCAGCTTGGCCGGGACTAGCGGTCACTACAATGAGCAGTTCTTC. Drawing the rest from reference TRBV5-1 and TRBJ2-1, the complete variable domain is KAGVTQTPRYLIKTRGQQVTLSCSPISGHRSVSWYQQTPGQGLQFLFEYFSETQRNKGNFPGRFSGRQFSNSRSEMNVSTLELGDSALYLCASSLAGTSGHYNEQFFGPGTRLTVL.

The chain carries TRBV5-1 and TRBJ2-1; 9 bases map to TRBD2. J gave up 5 bases and V 2 bases, and 5 bases lay outside the gene matches. The CDR3 sequence is 15 residues long. CDR1 and CDR2 (germline): SGHRS, YFSETQ. CDR3 nucleotide sequence: TGCGCCAGCAGCTTTAGCGGGAGAACGGACAATGAGCAGTTCTTC. Translating it yields CASSFSGRTDNEQFF.

This chain connects TRBV5-1 to TRBJ2-1; 11 bases map to TRBD2. The CDR3 runs to 15 residues. Germline CDR1 is SGHRS and CDR2 is YFSETQ. With 5 bases clipped from V and 7 bases from J, the junction kept 8 bases outside the gene matches. In DNA, the CDR3 is TGCGCCAGCAGGACTAGCGGGAATTCTGGGAATGAGCAGTTCTTC. Translating it yields CASRTSGNSGNEQFF.

This clonotype has a count of ten or more. The chain is built from TRBV28 and TRBJ2-3, with D perhaps matching TRBD2 (5 bases). The V end was cut by 10 bases, the J end by 7 bases, with 18 bases between. Per the germline V gene, CDR1 is MDHEN and CDR2 is SYDVKM. The CDR3 has 13 residues. CDR3 nucleotide sequence: TGTGCCACGATGGACTCACATAAGAATACGCAGTATTTT. It encodes CATMDSHKNTQYF.

This clonotype was counted at least ten times. The chain has TRBV4-1 and TRBJ2-7; 10 bases fit TRBD1. CDR1 MGHRA and CDR2 YSYEKL come from the germline V gene. CDR3 length equals 14 residues. The V segment lost 1 base and the J segment 4 bases; nucleotides outside the gene matches: 1. The CDR3: CASSQVDRGYEQYF. CDR3 sequence (DNA): TGCGCCAGCAGCCAAGTGGACAGGGGGTACGAGCAGTACTTC.

The genes are TRBV20-1 and TRBJ1-1; TRBD1 agrees at 7 bases. In germline, CDR1 is DFQATT, CDR2 SNEGSKA (reference sequence). The V and J ends lost 6 bases and 3 bases, in that order; junction bases with no gene match: 34. The CDR3 loop spans 22 amino acids. The CDR3 here is CSATNPVIGRDRSSFVDTEAFF. DNA of the CDR3: TGCAGTGCCACCAACCCAGTTATTGGCAGGGACAGAAGTTCCTTCGTGGACACTGAAGCTTTCTTT.

The chain has TRBV20-1 and TRBJ2-5, with 8 nucleotides matching TRBD1. V was clipped by 6 bases and J by 7 bases; unmatched bases: 10. Germline CDR1 reads DFQATT; CDR2 reads SNEGSKA (reference sequence). This CDR3 comprises 13 residues. CDR3 DNA: TGCAGTGCAGATAGGACAGGGTCGTTGACCCAGTACTTC. It is translated as CSADRTGSLTQYF.

This chain links TRBV7-9 with TRBJ1-6; 9 bases agree with TRBD1. CDR1 is SEHNR and CDR2 is FQNEAQ in the germline V gene (reference sequence). The CDR3 is made up of 15 amino acids. J gave up 11 bases and V 1 base, and 6 bases lay outside the gene matches. Written as DNA, the CDR3 is TGTGCCAGCAGCTTAGACGGACAGGGGACGACACCCCTCCACTTT. Amino acids: CASSLDGQGTTPLHF. Supplemented by reference TRBV7-9 and TRBJ1-6, the full variable domain reads DTGVSQNPRHKITKRGQNVTFRCDPISEHNRLYWYRQTLGQGPEFLTYFQNEAQLEKSRLLSDRFSAERPKGSFSTLEIQRTEQGDSAMYLCASSLDGQGTTPLHFGNGTRLTVT.

This clonotype was seen repeatedly, ten times or more. The rearrangement joins TRBV4-1 to TRBJ1-2; 7 bases match TRBD1. Germline lookup yields CDR1 MGHRA and CDR2 YSYEKL. V shed 3 bases and J 7 bases; nucleotides not matched to a gene: 11. This CDR3 spans 15 amino acids. This chain's CDR3 is CASSHQAQGRPGYTF. The CDR3 DNA sequence: TGCGCCAGCAGCCACCAAGCACAGGGGCGCCCTGGCTACACCTTC.

For this clonotype: The junction differs from germline at one of its ends, possibly a read error. This chain connects TRBV15 to TRBJ2-7; D call uncertain. The end of the DNA aligns better with TRBJ2-5, so the J call may be wrong. Germline V gene lookup returns CDR1 LNHNV and CDR2 YYDKDF (reference sequence). This CDR3 region has 11 residues. Here the CDR3 reads CAASTPETQYF. The CDR3 region has the DNA TGTGCCGCCAGCACCCCCGAGACCCAGTACTTC.

The CDR3 coding sequence is TGTGCCAGCAGAAGGGACACCAACAATGAGCAGTTCTTC. As protein: CASRRDTNNEQFF. The rearrangement joins TRBV2 to TRBJ2-1; possible D gene TRBD1, 6 bases. V lost 6 bases to trimming and J lost 5 bases, with 11 bases between them. The CDR3 length is 13 residues. Germline V gene lookup returns CDR1 SNHLY and CDR2 FYNNEI.

This clonotype was seen more than once but under ten times. This sequence joins TRBV21-1 and TRBJ2-7. TRBV21-1 is tagged as a pseudogene. CDR3 size: 14 residues. CDR3 amino acids: CASSKVVCRYEQYF. The CDR3 DNA is TGTGCCAGCAGCAAAGTGGTCTGCCGCTACGAGCAGTACTTC.

Comments on this clonotype: The junction departs from the called germline gene at one end, perhaps through a read error. The rearrangement joins TRBV10-3 to TRBJ2-5; TRBD1 matches at 7 bases. Germline V gives CDR1 ENHRY, CDR2 SYGVKD. This CDR3 region has 15 residues. The CDR3 DNA sequence: TGTGCCATCAGTGAGCCGACGGACAGGTTTGGTCAATTGGCCTTC. Its protein product is CAISEPTDRFGQLAF.

This clonotype has just a few counts. This chain joins TRBV20-1 and TRBJ1-4; the match to TRBD1 covers 10 bases. The CDR3 runs 13 residues. V shed 6 bases, J shed 7 bases, and the junction held 5 bases outside the gene matches. Germline values: CDR1 DFQATT, CDR2 SNEGSKA (reference sequence). CDR3 in DNA: TGCAGTGCGGGGGGGACAGGGGTTGAAAAACTGTTTTTT. It codes for CSAGGTGVEKLFF.

The chain uses TRBV18 and TRBJ2-1; 11 nucleotides line up with TRBD2. The trim removed 0 bases at V and 2 bases at J, leaving 3 bases unmatched. The germline V gene encodes CDR1 KGHSH and CDR2 LQKENI. The CDR3 runs to 17 residues. In DNA, the CDR3 is TGTGCCAGCTCACCACCGCATAGCGGGGGGGCCTACAATGAGCAGTTCTTC. Translating gives CASSPPHSGGAYNEQFF.

This clonotype was seen more than once but under ten times. The chain combines TRBV15 with TRBJ1-2; TRBD1 aligns across 8 bases. This CDR3 has 15 amino acids. With V trimmed by 0 bases and J by 3 bases, 3 bases remained unmatched. Germline loops: CDR1 LNHNV, CDR2 YYDKDF (reference sequence). The CDR3 sequence: CATSRDRQGYYGYTF. The DNA for the CDR3 is TGTGCCACCAGCAGAGATCGACAGGGGTACTATGGCTACACCTTC.

This clonotype was observed many times. CDR3 DNA: TGTGCCAGCTCACCCGGGACAGGGGAAGAGACCCAGTACTTC. Protein sequence: CASSPGTGEETQYF. V and J are TRBV18 and TRBJ2-5; 10 positions agree with TRBD1. The CDR3 is 14 residues long. CDR1 and CDR2 (germline): KGHSH, LQKENI. With V trimmed by 3 bases and J by 3 bases, 1 base remained unmatched.

The genes are TRBV7-3 and TRBJ2-1, with 15 bases that match TRBD2. The trim removed 0 bases at V and 10 bases at J, leaving 4 bases unmatched. This CDR3 comprises 16 residues. Looked up from germline, CDR1 is SGHTA and CDR2 is FQGTGA. CDR3: CASSLTGTSGRTEQFF. The CDR3 DNA reads TGTGCCAGCAGCTTAACGGGGACTAGCGGGAGGACCGAGCAGTTCTTC.

In this sample, this clonotype turned up a few times. This chain links TRBV7-9 with TRBJ2-3, with TRBD1 identical over 9 bases. V lost 5 bases to trimming and J lost 0 bases; unmatched junction nucleotides: 9. Germline V gene data show CDR1 as SEHNR and CDR2 as FQNEAQ (reference sequence). The CDR3 length is 17 residues. The CDR3 sequence is CASSKRGTGPSTDTQYF. CDR3 nucleotide sequence: TGTGCCAGCAGCAAAAGAGGGACAGGGCCTAGCACAGATACGCAGTATTTT. Variable domain in full (rest from reference TRBV7-9 and TRBJ2-3): DTGVSQNPRHKITKRGQNVTFRCDPISEHNRLYWYRQTLGQGPEFLTYFQNEAQLEKSRLLSDRFSAERPKGSFSTLEIQRTEQGDSAMYLCASSKRGTGPSTDTQYFGPGTRLTVL.

This clonotype was detected only a few times. The V call is TRBV4-2, the J call TRBJ1-4; D is unresolved. The CDR3 spans 14 residues. The germline V and J ends were trimmed by 1 base and 4 bases, with 7 bases remaining between them. Germline lookup yields CDR1 LGHNA and CDR2 YNFKEQ. CDR3 loop: CASSQALGNEKLFF. CDR3 coding DNA: TGTGCCAGCAGCCAAGCCCTCGGTAATGAAAAACTGTTTTTT.

This chain links TRBV15 with TRBJ2-1; no clear D gene. The CDR3 has 12 residues. Trimming took 3 bases from V and 7 from J, leaving 7 bases between them. Germline assignment: CDR1 LNHNV and CDR2 YYDKDF (reference sequence). CDR3 amino acids: CATSSSWNEQFF. CDR3 in DNA: TGTGCCACCAGCAGTAGTTGGAATGAGCAGTTCTTC.

This clonotype was seen a handful of times. The CDR3 region is CSVRFGGRANEQYF. The DNA for the CDR3 is TGCAGCGTCCGATTTGGGGGGAGGGCAAACGAGCAGTACTTC. The chain joins TRBV29-1 to TRBJ2-4; 7 positions agree with TRBD2. The better agreement between TRBJ2-7 and the DNA end casts doubt on the J call. This CDR3 has 14 residues. CDR1 and CDR2 from the germline V gene are SQVTM and ANQGSEA.